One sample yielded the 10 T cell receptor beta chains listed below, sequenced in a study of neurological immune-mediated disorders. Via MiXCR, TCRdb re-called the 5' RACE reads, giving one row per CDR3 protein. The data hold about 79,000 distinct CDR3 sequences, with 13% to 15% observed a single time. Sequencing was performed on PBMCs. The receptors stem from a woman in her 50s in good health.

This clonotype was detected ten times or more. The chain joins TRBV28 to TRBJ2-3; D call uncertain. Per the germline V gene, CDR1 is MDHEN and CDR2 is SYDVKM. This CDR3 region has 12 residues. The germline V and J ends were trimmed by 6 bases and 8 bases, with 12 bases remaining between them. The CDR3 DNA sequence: TGTGCCAGCAGCCTCTTTGGTGGTACGCAGTATTTT. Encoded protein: CASSLFGGTQYF.

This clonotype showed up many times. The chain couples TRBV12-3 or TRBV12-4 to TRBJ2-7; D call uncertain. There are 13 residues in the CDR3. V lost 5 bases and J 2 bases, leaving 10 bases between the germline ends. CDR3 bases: TGTGCCAGCAGTCCCTTTTTAGCCTACGAGCAGTACTTC. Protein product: CASSPFLAYEQYF.

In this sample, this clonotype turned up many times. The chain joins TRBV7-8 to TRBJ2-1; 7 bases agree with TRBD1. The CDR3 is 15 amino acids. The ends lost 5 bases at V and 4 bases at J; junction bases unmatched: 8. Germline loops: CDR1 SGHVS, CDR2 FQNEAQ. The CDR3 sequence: CASSLVTGLYNEQFF. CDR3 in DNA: TGTGCCAGCAGCCTGGTGACAGGGTTGTACAATGAGCAGTTCTTC.

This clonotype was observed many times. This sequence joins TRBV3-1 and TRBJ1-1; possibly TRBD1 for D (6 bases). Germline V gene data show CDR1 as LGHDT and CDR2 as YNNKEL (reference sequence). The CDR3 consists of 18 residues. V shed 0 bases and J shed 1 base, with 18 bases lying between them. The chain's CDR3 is CASSQEPRGAGKNTEAFF. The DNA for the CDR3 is TGTGCCAGCAGCCAAGAACCGCGGGGGGCAGGGAAGAACACTGAAGCTTTCTTT.

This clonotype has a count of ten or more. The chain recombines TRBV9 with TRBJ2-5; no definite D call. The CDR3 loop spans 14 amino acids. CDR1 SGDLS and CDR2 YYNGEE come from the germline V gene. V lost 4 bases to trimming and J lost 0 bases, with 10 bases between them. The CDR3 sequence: CASSPRTNQETQYF. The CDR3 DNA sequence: TGTGCCAGCAGCCCCCGGACCAACCAAGAGACCCAGTACTTC.

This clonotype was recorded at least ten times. The CDR3 loop reads CASSFEGLAGGGAYNEQFF. CDR3 DNA: TGCGCCAGCAGCTTTGAGGGACTAGCGGGGGGTGGTGCCTACAATGAGCAGTTCTTC. J is TRBJ2-1 and V is TRBV5-1; 15 nucleotides align to TRBD2. The length of the CDR3 is 19 residues. Trimming removed 2 bases from V and 2 bases from J; junction bases left unmatched: 8. Per germline, CDR1 SGHRS and CDR2 YFSETQ.

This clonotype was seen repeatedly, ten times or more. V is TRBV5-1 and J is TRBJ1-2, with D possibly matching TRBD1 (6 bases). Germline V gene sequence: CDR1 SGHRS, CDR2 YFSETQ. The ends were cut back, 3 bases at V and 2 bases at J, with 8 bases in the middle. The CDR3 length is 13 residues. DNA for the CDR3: TGCGCCAGCAGCTCCAGGGGAAACTATGGCTACACCTTC. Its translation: CASSSRGNYGYTF.

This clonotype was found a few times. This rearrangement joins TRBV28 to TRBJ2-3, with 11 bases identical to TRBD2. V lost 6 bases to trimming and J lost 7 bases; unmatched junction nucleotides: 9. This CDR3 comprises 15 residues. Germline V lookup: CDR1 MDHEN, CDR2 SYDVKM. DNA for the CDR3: TGTGCCAGCAGCATCACTAGCGGGGGAAAAAATACGCAGTATTTT. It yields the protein CASSITSGGKNTQYF.

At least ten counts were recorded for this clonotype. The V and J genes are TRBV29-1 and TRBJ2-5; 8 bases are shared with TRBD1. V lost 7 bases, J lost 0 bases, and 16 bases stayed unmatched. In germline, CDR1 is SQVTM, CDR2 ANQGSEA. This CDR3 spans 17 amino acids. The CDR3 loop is CSAGGIFGGRYQETQYF. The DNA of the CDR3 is TGCAGCGCAGGGGGCATCTTCGGCGGAAGGTACCAAGAGACCCAGTACTTC.

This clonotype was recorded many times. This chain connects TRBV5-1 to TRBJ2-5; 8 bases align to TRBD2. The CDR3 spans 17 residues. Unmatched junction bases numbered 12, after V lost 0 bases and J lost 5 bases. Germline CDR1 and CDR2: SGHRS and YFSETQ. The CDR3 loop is CASSLAVSSGSWETQYF. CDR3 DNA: TGCGCCAGCAGCTTGGCCGTGTCGAGCGGGAGCTGGGAGACCCAGTACTTC.